Presented here are 27 T cell receptor beta chains from one specimen sequenced in a study of vaccination and CD4 T cells after COVID-19. Via MiXCR, TCRdb re-called the PCR reads, giving one row per CDR3 protein. The table has about 30,000 distinct CDR3 sequences, 50% seen once; the top ten hold approximately 6.1%. The time point denotes: late sampling 161 to 241 days after vaccination in a few convalescent patients. The sample consisted of CD4+ T cells from blood, taken about 7 months after SARS-CoV-2 vaccination. These receptors were obtained from a human donor who had recovered from COVID-19.

The V gene is TRBV28, the J gene TRBJ1-2; 7 nucleotides agree with TRBD1. There are 14 residues in the CDR3. V shed 4 bases and J 5 bases; nucleotides not matched to a gene: 7. CDR1 is MDHEN, CDR2 SYDVKM, per germline. As DNA, the CDR3 is TGTGCCAGCAGTTCCGCCGGGACAGAATATGGCTACACCTTC. Amino acids: CASSSAGTEYGYTF.

The CDR3 loop reads CASSYSRGAAETQYF. The DNA for the CDR3 is TGTGCCAGCAGTTACTCGAGGGGGGCGGCGGAGACCCAGTACTTC. The rearrangement links TRBV6-5 to TRBJ2-5; D might be TRBD1 or TRBD2, each matching 6 bases. The V and J ends lost 0 bases and 5 bases respectively, with 13 bases between them. CDR3 length: 15 amino acids. Germline-derived CDR1 and CDR2 are MNHEY and SVGAGI.

V is TRBV28 and J is TRBJ1-2; the D is unclear. The CDR3 extends over 15 amino acids. Germline V lookup: CDR1 MDHEN, CDR2 SYDVKM. V gave up 5 bases and J gave up 3 bases, with 16 bases separating them. The CDR3 spells CASSPFLGYDYGYTF. The CDR3 DNA reads as TGTGCCAGCAGTCCCTTTTTGGGGTACGACTATGGCTACACCTTC.

The sample holds a few counts of this clonotype. The rearrangement joins TRBV7-6 to TRBJ2-1, with 11 bases matching TRBD2. The germline V gene encodes CDR1 SGHVS and CDR2 FNYEAQ. This CDR3 contains 16 residues. V trimming: 5 bases; J trimming: 7 bases; junction bases outside the gene matches: 10. The DNA of the CDR3 is TGTGCCAGCAGCCTAGAACTAGCGGGAGTCTGGAATGAGCAGTTCTTC. This codes for CASSLELAGVWNEQFF.

The chain links TRBV28 to TRBJ2-7; D remains ambiguous. Germline V gene lookup returns CDR1 MDHEN and CDR2 SYDVKM. V was shortened by 1 base and J by 8 bases, with 24 bases between the two germline ends. CDR3 length: 17 amino acids. As DNA, the CDR3 is TGTGCCAGCAGTTTATACCCCGTAGCAGGAACCCTTGGGAAGCAGTACTTC. Its protein product is CASSLYPVAGTLGKQYF.

The V gene is TRBV4-3, the J gene TRBJ1-2; weak D call: TRBD1 (6 bases). The CDR3 totals 15 residues. Germline values: CDR1 LGHNA, CDR2 YSLEER. The ends were cut back, 4 bases at V and 8 bases at J, with 20 bases in the middle. CDR3 nucleotide sequence: TGCGCCAGCAGCCTAGGGGAGGGGGAAGGGAGAGGCTACACCTTC. Residues: CASSLGEGEGRGYTF.

J is TRBJ2-3 and V is TRBV5-4; D unresolved. Germline V gives CDR1 SGHNT, CDR2 YYREEE (reference sequence). There are 17 residues in the CDR3. The V end was cut by 0 bases, the J end by 0 bases, with 14 bases between. The CDR3 coding sequence is TGTGCCAGCAGCTTGGATGGCGGAAGATTAAGCACAGATACGCAGTATTTT. Its protein product is CASSLDGGRLSTDTQYF.

The chain has TRBV20-1 and TRBJ2-7; 7 bases align to TRBD2. This CDR3 has 13 residues. The V and J ends lost 0 bases and 4 bases, in that order; junction bases with no gene match: 3. Per the germline V gene, CDR1 is DFQATT and CDR2 is SNEGSKA (reference sequence). This CDR3 is CSARDSGIYEQYF. In DNA form, the CDR3 reads TGCAGTGCTAGAGACAGCGGGATATACGAGCAGTACTTC.

The genes are TRBV20-1 and TRBJ2-7; 8 bases are a match to TRBD2. Looked up from germline, CDR1 is DFQATT and CDR2 is SNEGSKA (reference sequence). The CDR3 extends over 15 amino acids. J lost 3 bases, V lost 1 base, and 8 bases had no gene match. The CDR3 loop reads CSARGGGLVFYEQYF. The CDR3 DNA reads as TGCAGTGCTAGAGGGGGGGGACTAGTCTTCTACGAGCAGTACTTC.

The chain couples TRBV20-1 to TRBJ1-5; TRBD1 matches 7 bases. The CDR3 has 15 amino acids. Germline trimming cut 1 base from V and 6 bases from J; bases unmatched to any gene: 9. Germline V lookup: CDR1 DFQATT, CDR2 SNEGSKA (reference sequence). CDR3 DNA: TGCAGTGCTAGAGGGAACAGGGGAGTTGGTCAGCCCCAGCATTTT. Its protein is CSARGNRGVGQPQHF.

This chain uses TRBV19 with TRBJ2-1; possible D gene TRBD2, 7 bases. CDR1 is LNHDA and CDR2 is SQIVND in the germline V gene (reference sequence). The CDR3 loop spans 14 amino acids. V lost 8 bases, J lost 9 bases, and 20 bases lay in between. This chain's CDR3 is CASWASGGGGEQFF. In DNA, the CDR3 is TGTGCCAGTTGGGCTAGCGGTGGAGGGGGTGAGCAGTTCTTC.

There are a few counts of this clonotype. The rearrangement uses TRBV6-5 and TRBJ2-5, with 12 bases that match TRBD2. Losses at the gene ends were 4 bases for V and 2 bases for J; bases not matched to a gene: 5. Germline-derived CDR1 and CDR2 are MNHEY and SVGAGI. The CDR3 has 16 amino acids. The CDR3 coding sequence is TGTGCCAGCAGTTTTACCGGGACTAGCGGGCAAGAGACCCAGTACTTC. Protein: CASSFTGTSGQETQYF.

This clonotype appeared a single time. V gene TRBV5-8 combines with J gene TRBJ1-1, with D possibly being TRBD1 (6 bases). CDR1 SGHTS and CDR2 YDEGEE come from the germline V gene. V was pared by 0 bases and J by 7 bases, with 13 bases between. The CDR3 has 14 residues. The CDR3 sequence is CASSLARTALEAFF. The CDR3 bases are TGTGCCAGCAGCTTGGCCAGGACAGCTCTTGAAGCTTTCTTT.

The chain recombines TRBV27 with TRBJ2-5; 9 bases match TRBD2. The CDR3 covers 17 residues. V trimming: 4 bases; J trimming: 2 bases; junction bases outside the gene matches: 11. Germline CDR1 reads MNHEY; CDR2 reads SMNVEV (reference sequence). The CDR3 spells CASSYLAGMGRQETQYF. CDR3 nucleotides: TGTGCCAGCAGTTATCTAGCGGGAATGGGTCGACAAGAGACCCAGTACTTC.

The rearrangement uses TRBV6-2 or TRBV6-3 and TRBJ2-3; D unresolved. Germline CDR1 is MNHEY and CDR2 is SVGEGT. The CDR3 consists of 18 residues. Trimming took off 0 bases at V and 1 base at J, with 17 bases between the two ends. The CDR3 sequence is CASSYSFSGLSGTDTQYF. The CDR3 DNA is TGTGCCAGCAGTTACTCGTTCTCCGGCCTCAGTGGCACAGATACGCAGTATTTT.

V and J are TRBV27 and TRBJ2-1; no clear D. This CDR3 region has 13 residues. Trimming removed 3 bases at V and 4 bases at J, with 7 bases between. From germline, CDR1 is MNHEY and CDR2 SMNVEV (reference sequence). The CDR3 DNA is TGTGCCAGCAGTTTCAGTTCTTACAATGAGCAGTTCTTC. This translates into CASSFSSYNEQFF.

The CDR3 is CASSSGRGGTSGRPNEQFF. CDR3 coding DNA: TGTGCCAGCAGTTCCGGACGAGGGGGGACTAGCGGGAGACCCAATGAGCAGTTCTTC. J is TRBJ2-1 and V is TRBV6-5, with 14 bases identical to TRBD2. Germline CDR1 MNHEY, CDR2 SVGAGI. The CDR3 sequence is 19 residues long. V shed 4 bases and J 6 bases; nucleotides not matched to a gene: 14.

The genes are TRBV2 and TRBJ2-5; a possible D gene is TRBD1 (6 bases). V was shortened by 7 bases and J by 5 bases, with 14 bases between the two germline ends. CDR1 and CDR2 (germline): SNHLY, FYNNEI. CDR3 length equals 13 residues. DNA of the CDR3: TGTGCCAGCAAGGGGGTCAACCTGGAGACCCAGTACTTC. It translates to CASKGVNLETQYF.

The rearrangement joins TRBV27 to TRBJ2-7, with a possible D match to TRBD2 (6 bases). This CDR3 region has 14 residues. Germline V gives CDR1 MNHEY, CDR2 SMNVEV (reference sequence). V was trimmed by 3 bases and J by 3 bases, leaving 12 bases between them. The CDR3 protein is CASSFKGTYYEQYF. CDR3 DNA: TGTGCCAGCAGTTTCAAGGGGACTTACTACGAGCAGTACTTC.

This clonotype was picked up a small number of times. This sequence joins TRBV2 and TRBJ1-6; no reliable D call. The V and J ends lost 7 bases and 9 bases respectively, with 13 bases between them. The CDR3 has 13 residues. The germline gives CDR1 SNHLY, CDR2 FYNNEI. CDR3 residues: CASITDGSSPLHF. CDR3 nucleotides: TGTGCCAGCATAACGGACGGCTCTTCACCCCTCCACTTT.

The chain carries TRBV27 and TRBJ2-1; a possible D gene is TRBD2 (5 bases). The length of the CDR3 is 17 residues. In germline, CDR1 is MNHEY, CDR2 SMNVEV (reference sequence). V lost 3 bases to trimming and J lost 4 bases, with 19 bases between them. The DNA for the CDR3 is TGTGCCAGCAGTTTCTCTACTAGGGCCGTTCTATACAATGAGCAGTTCTTC. Its translation is CASSFSTRAVLYNEQFF.

The chain carries TRBV7-2 and TRBJ1-2, with 12 bases aligning to TRBD1. CDR1 and CDR2 (germline): SGHTA, FQGNSA. The CDR3 sequence is 18 residues long. V dropped 1 base and J dropped 0; count of bases not matched to a gene: 6. The CDR3 protein is CASSLGWDRGRTNYGYTF. The DNA for the CDR3 is TGTGCCAGCAGCTTAGGATGGGACAGGGGGCGCACTAACTATGGCTACACCTTC.

The gene calls are TRBV19 and TRBJ2-7; D is uncertain. Trimming pared 5 bases from V and 2 bases from J, leaving 19 bases between. The CDR3 sequence is 16 residues long. Germline CDR1 LNHDA, CDR2 SQIVND (reference sequence). The CDR3 sequence: CASSPDRRPNTYEQYF. As DNA, the CDR3 is TGTGCCAGTAGTCCCGATCGTAGGCCTAATACCTACGAGCAGTACTTC.

This clonotype was recorded a few times. The rearrangement links TRBV20-1 to TRBJ1-2; no firm D call. V dropped 3 bases and J dropped 8 bases, with 7 bases sitting between them. CDR3 length: 10 residues. The germline V gene has CDR1 DFQATT and CDR2 SNEGSKA (reference sequence). This CDR3 reads CSASFYGYTF. For the CDR3, the DNA is TGCAGTGCTAGTTTTTACGGCTACACCTTC.

The sample holds one count of this clonotype. The chain couples TRBV7-9 to TRBJ2-7; 8 nucleotides match TRBD1. This CDR3 is 15 amino acids long. Germline CDR1 reads SEHNR; CDR2 reads FQNEAQ (reference sequence). V dropped 4 bases and J dropped 2; count of bases not matched to a gene: 7. In nucleotides, the CDR3 is TGTGCCAGCAGCTCCCCCGGACAGGGTGCCTACGAGCAGTACTTC. Translation: CASSSPGQGAYEQYF.

This rearrangement joins TRBV20-1 to TRBJ1-1, with 8 nucleotides matching TRBD1. J lost 8 bases, V lost 5 bases, and 10 bases had no gene match. The CDR3 sequence is 13 residues long. Per the germline V gene, CDR1 is DFQATT and CDR2 is SNEGSKA (reference sequence). The CDR3 nucleotides read TGCAGTGCTGGCACGGACAGGGATTTGGAAGCTTTCTTT. It is translated as CSAGTDRDLEAFF.

There are a few counts of this clonotype. The chain uses TRBV28 and TRBJ2-1, with D perhaps TRBD2 (6 bases). The CDR3 runs 15 residues. Trimming shortened V by 6 bases and J by 1 base, and 13 bases separated the two germline ends. Germline V gives CDR1 MDHEN, CDR2 SYDVKM. CDR3 residues: CASSSRGTSYNEQFF. The DNA of the CDR3 is TGTGCCAGCAGCTCTCGGGGGACGTCCTACAATGAGCAGTTCTTC.